The table lists the clone carrying this T cell receptor beta chain with a few counts. Its target is not known. Germline V gives CDR1 SGHVT, CDR2 SQSDAQ. The CDR3 has 14 amino acids. V lost 1 base and J lost 5, with 10 bases in between. This entry comes from a study of cytomegalovirus exposure and HLA in healthy donors. Looking at the study overall: Of about 400 genotyped donors, 81% clustered with self-reported Caucasian donors. Study outcomes and limitations: Usually a TCR sequence was rare, but some public TCRs were found in many donors.

60 Vbeta and 13 Jbeta primers were used in PCR. The method was immunoSEQ multiplex PCR; TCRdb's version includes in-frame clones alone and lacks a portion of them. The top ten clones hold 1.4% of a sample with 150,000 or so clones, under 85% of them seen once. This receptor was obtained from a woman in her 30s in good health and CMV-seronegative. Sequencing was performed on PBMCs. The rearrangement uses TRBV7-4 and TRBJ2-3, with D perhaps matching TRBD1 (5 bases). CDR3 in DNA: TGTGCCAGCAGCTTAGAGGGGAAGGAAGATACGCAGTATTTT. Protein sequence: CASSLEGKEDTQYF.